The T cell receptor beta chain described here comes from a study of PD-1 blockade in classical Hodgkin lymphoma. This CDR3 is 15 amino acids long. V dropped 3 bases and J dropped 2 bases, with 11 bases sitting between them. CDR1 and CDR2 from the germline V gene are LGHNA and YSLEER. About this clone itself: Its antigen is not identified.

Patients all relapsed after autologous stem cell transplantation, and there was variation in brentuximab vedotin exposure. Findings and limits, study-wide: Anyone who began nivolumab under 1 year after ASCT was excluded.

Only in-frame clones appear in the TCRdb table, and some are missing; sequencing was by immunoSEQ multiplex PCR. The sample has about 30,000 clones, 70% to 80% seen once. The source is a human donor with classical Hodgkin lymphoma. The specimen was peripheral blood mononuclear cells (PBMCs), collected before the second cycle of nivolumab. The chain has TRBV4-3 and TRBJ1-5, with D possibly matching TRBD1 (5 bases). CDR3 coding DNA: TGCGCCAGCAGCCAGGCGGGGGTAGGCAATCAGCCCCAGCATTTT. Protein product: CASSQAGVGNQPQHF.